This TCR beta chain comes out of a study of neoadjuvant anti-PD-1 for oral cavity cancer (dated by TCRdb to the early 2020s). Describing the broader study: Three to four biweekly doses of nivolumab at 3 mg/kg were mostly administered to patients before curative-intent surgical resection. There were 12 patients in the parent correlative cohort, and the response rate was around 35%. For patients who did not progress, a fourth nivolumab dose was given around day 43, followed by definitive surgical resection on days 50-56. Patients with complete response, partial response or stable disease by RECIST 1.1 were defined as responders, whereas patients with progression were defined as non-responders.

Measured from the cysteine to the phenylalanine, the CDR3 is 15 residues long. The retained sequence is limited to the CDR3, 45 bases, with the frame set at the first base. Trimming costs V 4 bases and J 0 bases, and their ends lie 12 bases apart. CDR1 SGHRS and CDR2 YFSETQ are derived from the germline V gene. Comment on this clone: Its cognate antigen has yet to be identified. Per-nucleotide qualities are absent, and no much larger clonotype sits a single base away.

For survey sequencing of tumor libraries, mostly around 5.1 ug of input genomic DNA was used, and two replicates were run per sample. TCRbeta libraries were prepared with the immunoSEQ hsTCRbeta kit according to the manufacturer's instructions. The completed libraries were mixed into a single pool at 3 nM, then sequenced with an Illumina NovaSeq 6000 S4 flow cell. The paper's processing steps were these. The immunoSEQ Analyzer handled quality control and preprocessing of the raw data. The analysis was restricted to productive rearrangements, with each unique CDR3 amino acid sequence defining a clonotype. Using the R package tcR, the researchers computed the Gini-Simpson index as their estimate of repertoire clonality. Gini indices were compared with Student's t test, and associations with tumor size change were assessed by Pearson correlation. TCRdb took this table from immuneACCESS and kept in-frame rearrangements with V and J called. Such tables lack part of the clones; where checked against another copy, unresolved V genes explain under half of the gap, and the rest is unexplained. Clone size and the V and J calls come from that table; the DNA yielded D and trimming. The table for this sample lists roughly 5,800 clones; around 50% of them were counted only once. Around 7.8% of the sample is held by the ten biggest clonotypes.

What the work shows at the level of the full study, not this receptor alone: Higher pretreatment blood TCRbeta clonality and lower post-treatment tumor TCRbeta clonality were correlated with higher pretreatment blood Treg/Th17 ratios. The TCR analyses had only three patients in each response group, and the authors called for validation in larger cohorts. Larger post-treatment sizes of preexisting intratumoral clones correlated with greater tumor shrinkage, suggesting expansion of preexisting clones contributed to response.

The sample's time point, from its label and the paper: after neoadjuvant nivolumab, at surgical resection. Patients were newly diagnosed with stage II-IVA oral cavity squamous cell carcinoma and had received no prior systemic or radiation treatment. Everyone in the cohort had locally advanced, HPV-negative oral cavity squamous cell carcinoma. The samples were obtained from a longitudinal correlative study of a single-arm phase II trial testing neoadjuvant nivolumab in oral cavity squamous cell carcinoma. Subject-matched pre- and post-treatment PBMCs and tumors from three responders and three non-responders were subjected to genomic DNA-based TCRbeta sequencing. For tumor tissue, genomic DNA extraction relied on the Maxwell RSC DNA from Tissue kit.

The rearrangement joined TRBV5-1 to TRBJ2-3; a tentative D match to TRBD2 spans 6 bases. The source was tumor tissue, collected after nivolumab (anti-PD-1) treatment. The sequence derives from a person aged 40 to 85 with oral cavity squamous cell carcinoma. The sequenced DNA: TGCGCCAGCAGCCGGATGGGGGGTAGCACAGATACGCAGTATTTT. Its protein reads: CASSRMGGSTDTQYF.